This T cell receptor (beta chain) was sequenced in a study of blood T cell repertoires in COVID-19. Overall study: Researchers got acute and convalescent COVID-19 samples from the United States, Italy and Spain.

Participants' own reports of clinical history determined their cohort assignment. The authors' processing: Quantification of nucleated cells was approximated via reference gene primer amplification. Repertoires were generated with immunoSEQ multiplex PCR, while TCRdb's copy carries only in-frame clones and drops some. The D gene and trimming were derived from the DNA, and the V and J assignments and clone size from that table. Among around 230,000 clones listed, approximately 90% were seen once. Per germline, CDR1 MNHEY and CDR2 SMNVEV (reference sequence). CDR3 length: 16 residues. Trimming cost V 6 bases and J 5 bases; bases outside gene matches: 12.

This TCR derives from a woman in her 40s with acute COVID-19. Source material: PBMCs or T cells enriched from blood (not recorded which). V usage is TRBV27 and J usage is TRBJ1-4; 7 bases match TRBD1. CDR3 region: CASRTGTAERNEKLFF. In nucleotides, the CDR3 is TGTGCCAGCAGAACCGGGACAGCAGAACGAAATGAAAAACTGTTTTTT.